Listed below are T cell receptor beta chains from one sample, sequenced in a study of T-cell memory formation after mild COVID-19. TCRdb reprocessed the 5' RACE reads via MiXCR and lists one record per CDR3 protein. The sample carries 400,000 to 500,000 distinct CDR3 sequences, 20% recorded once. Sequences were obtained from PBMCs or a T cell subset sorted from them (not recorded which). The receptors were gathered from an adult woman who had mild COVID-19 (a few samples of this study predate the infection). Cell type and time point are not known. The CDR3 runs from the conserved cysteine through the conserved F or W. The D gene is left open where the match is weak. A row's size may be missing; if present it is once, few, many or a size class.

v_call	cdr3_length	j_call	clone_size	d_call	cdr3_nt	cdr3_aa
TRBV20-1	13	TRBJ1-2	-	TRBD1	TGCAGTGCTGTTCTGACAGGGGCGATCGGCTACACCTTC	CSAVLTGAIGYTF
TRBV27	13	TRBJ1-2	-	-	TGTGCCAGCAGTCCCGGCATCAACTATGGCTACACCTTC	CASSPGINYGYTF
TRBV10-3	14	TRBJ2-5	few	-	TGTGCCATCAGTGAGTCTCAGGGCCTAGAGACCCAGTACTTC	CAISESQGLETQYF
TRBV6-5	15	TRBJ1-1	-	-	TGTGCCAGCAGTTACTTTGGGACAATGAACACTGAAGCTTTCTTT	CASSYFGTMNTEAFF
TRBV19	12	TRBJ2-5	-	-	TGTGCCAGTAGTAATACGAGGGAGACCCAGTACTTC	CASSNTRETQYF
TRBV7-2	16	TRBJ2-1	-	TRBD2	TGTGCCAGCAGCTTAGGGCAAGCGGGGGGATTCAATGAGCAGTTCTTC	CASSLGQAGGFNEQFF
TRBV4-1	15	TRBJ1-2	-	TRBD1	TGCGCCAGCAGCCGAGAGACAGGGATGGGCTATGGCTACACCTTC	CASSRETGMGYGYTF
TRBV29-1	14	TRBJ1-2	-	-	TGCAGCGTTGATGCTGGGACGCAAGGGGGTGGCTACACCTTC	CSVDAGTQGGGYTF
TRBV11-3	13	TRBJ1-3	few	-	TGTGCCAGCAGCCGTGGCGCTGGAAACACCATATATTTT	CASSRGAGNTIYF
TRBV27	16	TRBJ2-7	-	-	TGTGCCAGCAGTTTATCGAATGGCGCCAGATTGTACGAGCAGTACTTC	CASSLSNGARLYEQYF
TRBV5-1	15	TRBJ2-3	few	TRBD2	TGCGCCAGCAGCTTGGCCCCGGGGGGGCAAGATACGCAGTATTTT	CASSLAPGGQDTQYF
TRBV5-1	17	TRBJ2-2	-	TRBD1	TGCGCCAGCAGCTTGGCACTAGGACAGGGGGCGACCGGGGAGCTGTTTTTT	CASSLALGQGATGELFF
TRBV7-2	15	TRBJ1-1	-	TRBD1	TGTGCCAGCAGCAAGGGACAGGGATGGGTTACTGAAGCTTTCTTT	CASSKGQGWVTEAFF
TRBV12-3/TRBV12-4	15	TRBJ2-5	-	TRBD2	TGTGCCAGCAGTGTGACTAGCGTGGGACAAGAGACCCAGTACTTC	CASSVTSVGQETQYF
TRBV7-3	16	TRBJ2-2	-	-	TGTGCCAGCAGCCCCCCAGGGGCGGGAGCGTCCGGGGAGCTGTTTTTT	CASSPPGAGASGELFF
TRBV10-3	13	TRBJ1-5	few	TRBD1	TGTGCCATCAGTAAGACAGGGGATGAGCCCCAGCATTTT	CAISKTGDEPQHF
TRBV20-1	16	TRBJ2-6	many	-	TGCAGTGCTACTCGGTGGGGGGAAACTGGGGCCAACGTCCTGACTTTC	CSATRWGETGANVLTF
TRBV20-1	17	TRBJ2-1	-	TRBD2	TGCAGTGCTTCCCCTTTCCCTAGCGGGGGTTCGGGGAATGAGCAGTTCTTC	CSASPFPSGGSGNEQFF
TRBV7-9	14	TRBJ1-2	once	-	TGTGCCAGCAGCTTAGCAAGTGCGGACCATGGCTACACCTTC	CASSLASADHGYTF
TRBV27	15	TRBJ1-5	-	TRBD1	TGTGCCAGCAGGGAACAGGGGGCTGGCAATCAGCCCCAGCATTTT	CASREQGAGNQPQHF
TRBV3-1	14	TRBJ2-7	few	-	TGTGCCAGCAGCCAGCTCGACGGAGCCTACGAGCAGTACTTC	CASSQLDGAYEQYF
TRBV6-5	15	TRBJ2-1	once	-	TGTGCCAGCAGTGGAGGGATAGGGGCCTACAATGAGCAGTTCTTC	CASSGGIGAYNEQFF
TRBV12-3/TRBV12-4	14	TRBJ2-1	few	TRBD2	TGTGCCAGCCTCGCAGGGGTAGCGGGACGCGAGCAGTTCTTC	CASLAGVAGREQFF
TRBV6-2/TRBV6-3	15	TRBJ1-5	few	-	TGTGCCAGCAGTACTTACAGGGATCTAAATCAGCCCCAGCATTTT	CASSTYRDLNQPQHF
TRBV5-1	16	TRBJ2-3	-	TRBD1	TGCGCCAGCAGCTTGAGTTCGAGGGGGCAAGGAGATACGCAGTATTTT	CASSLSSRGQGDTQYF
TRBV30	16	TRBJ1-2	-	TRBD1	TGTGCCTGGAGTCTTCCTCCCTTTGGGACAGGGCCTGGCTACACCTTC	CAWSLPPFGTGPGYTF
TRBV18	16	TRBJ2-5	once	-	TGTGCCAGCTCACCACCGTGGGGGGAGAGCCAAGAGACCCAGTACTTC	CASSPPWGESQETQYF
TRBV20-1	14	TRBJ2-7	-	-	TGCAGTGCTAGAGAGCTAAGTGGTTCCTACGAGCAGTACTTC	CSARELSGSYEQYF
TRBV20-1	15	TRBJ2-1	once	TRBD1	TGCAGTGCGGAATCCGGGACAGTAAGGTACAATGAGCAGTTCTTC	CSAESGTVRYNEQFF
TRBV6-1	14	TRBJ2-5	many	-	TGTGCCAGCAGTGGGGAGGCGCGCCGAAAGACCCAGTACTTC	CASSGEARRKTQYF
TRBV20-1	19	TRBJ1-5	-	-	TGCAGTGCTTGCCCCCGGCGGGAGGGCCCCCCTTATAGCAATCAGCCCCAGCATTTT	CSACPRREGPPYSNQPQHF
TRBV3-1	15	TRBJ2-3	few	-	TGTGCCAGCAGCCCCAGTGCCGTCCACACAGATACGCAGTATTTT	CASSPSAVHTDTQYF
TRBV7-8	13	TRBJ2-1	few	-	TGTGCCAGCAGCTTAGCTGGGGGAGCTGAGCAGTTCTTC	CASSLAGGAEQFF
TRBV18	13	TRBJ1-2	-	-	TGTGCCAGCTCACCATTGGACGGGACCGGCTACACCTTC	CASSPLDGTGYTF
TRBV29-1	14	TRBJ2-5	-	-	TGCAGCGTTGAACTTGGATCGAGGGGAGAGACCCAGTACTTC	CSVELGSRGETQYF
TRBV6-6	18	TRBJ2-2	-	-	TGTGCCAGCAGTTCCCAAACGGACATCCCCTTGAACACCGGGGAGCTGTTTTTT	CASSSQTDIPLNTGELFF
TRBV23-1	15	TRBJ2-5	few	-	TGCGCCAGCAGTCAATTTCGTGTCATCCAAGAGACCCAGTACTTC	CASSQFRVIQETQYF
TRBV12-3/TRBV12-4	14	TRBJ2-2	many	-	TGTGCCAGCAGTTCCTGGATAAACACCGGGGAGCTGTTTTTT	CASSSWINTGELFF
TRBV5-6	17	TRBJ2-2	few	-	TGTGCCAGCAGCTTGTTTGGGGCAGGGAGGAACACCGGGGAGCTGTTTTTT	CASSLFGAGRNTGELFF
TRBV7-9	14	TRBJ2-1	few	-	TGTGCCAGCACGGTAGCGGAGAACTACAATGAGCAGTTCTTC	CASTVAENYNEQFF
TRBV20-1	16	TRBJ1-2	-	TRBD1	TGCAGTGCTAGATCTACAGGGGGCGACCTTAACTATGGCTACACCTTC	CSARSTGGDLNYGYTF
TRBV4-3	17	TRBJ2-1	-	-	TGCGCCAGCAGCCACCCAGGCCAGGGGAGCTCCTACAATGAGCAGTTCTTC	CASSHPGQGSSYNEQFF
TRBV4-1	18	TRBJ2-1	-	TRBD2	TGCGCCAGCAGCCACCCGACTAGCGGGAGGGCCCTCTACAATGAGCAGTTCTTC	CASSHPTSGRALYNEQFF
TRBV4-1	15	TRBJ2-7	-	-	TGCGCCAGCAGCCAAGACAGAGCCAACTTCTACGAGCAGTACTTC	CASSQDRANFYEQYF
TRBV7-8	13	TRBJ1-1	few	TRBD1	TGTGCCAGCAGCTCCGACAGGGGGTGGACGGCTTTCTTT	CASSSDRGWTAFF
TRBV4-1	16	TRBJ1-2	-	TRBD1	TGCGCCAGCAGCCTAACTCGGACAGGCGAGGGGTATGGCTACACCTTC	CASSLTRTGEGYGYTF
TRBV14	15	TRBJ2-1	-	-	TGTGCCAGCAGCCAGGGGTTTAGCTCCTACAATGAGCAGTTATTC	CASSQGFSSYNEQLF
TRBV23-1	16	TRBJ2-5	few	TRBD1	TGCGCCAGCAGTCATCGGACAGGGATACCCCAAGAGACCCAGTACTTC	CASSHRTGIPQETQYF
TRBV6-5	14	TRBJ2-7	-	-	TGTGCCAGCAGTTGGACGGGATTCTCCTACGAGCAGTACTTC	CASSWTGFSYEQYF
TRBV6-2/TRBV6-3	14	TRBJ1-1	-	TRBD1	TGTGCCAGCAGTACTCCACAGGGGGCAACTGAAGCTTTCTTT	CASSTPQGATEAFF
TRBV7-9	15	TRBJ2-1	few	TRBD1	TGTGCCAGCAGCTCTACTGACAGGGGTCTCCATGAGCAGTTCTTC	CASSSTDRGLHEQFF
TRBV19	13	TRBJ2-4	-	-	TGTGCCAGTAAAGCGGAAACCAAAAACATTCAGTACTTC	CASKAETKNIQYF
TRBV7-9	17	TRBJ1-3	-	-	TGTGCCAGCAGCTTAGGTGGGCCACAAACCTCTGGAAACACCATATATTTT	CASSLGGPQTSGNTIYF
TRBV5-1	14	TRBJ2-5	-	-	TGCGCCAGCAGTCCTGCCCAGAGCCAAGAGACCCAGTACTTC	CASSPAQSQETQYF
TRBV7-2	15	TRBJ1-4	once	TRBD1	TGTGCCAGCAGCTTACTGGGACAGGGGACGGAAAAACTGTTTTTT	CASSLLGQGTEKLFF
TRBV7-9	15	TRBJ1-5	few	-	TGTGCCAGCAGCGCACCCGGGTCCGTAAATCAGCCCCAGCATTTT	CASSAPGSVNQPQHF
TRBV5-1	14	TRBJ1-2	few	-	TGCGCCAGCACTCCGCAGGGAGCTAACTATGGCTACACCTTC	CASTPQGANYGYTF
TRBV10-3	13	TRBJ2-3	few	-	TGTGCCATCAGTGGTCTAAACACAGATACGCAGTATTTT	CAISGLNTDTQYF
TRBV7-2	16	TRBJ1-5	few	TRBD1	TGTGCCAGCAGCTTAGGGCGGACAGGCCGCGATCAGCCCCAGCATTTT	CASSLGRTGRDQPQHF